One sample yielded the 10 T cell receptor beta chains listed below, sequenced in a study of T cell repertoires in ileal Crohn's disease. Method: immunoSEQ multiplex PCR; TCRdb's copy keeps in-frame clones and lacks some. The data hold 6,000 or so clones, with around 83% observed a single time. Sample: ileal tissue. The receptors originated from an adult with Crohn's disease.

The CDR3 loop reads CASSGAGQYYNEQFF. The CDR3 DNA is TGTGCCAGCAGCGGAGCGGGGCAGTACTACAATGAGCAGTTCTTC. The rearrangement links TRBV9 to TRBJ2-1, with 7 positions matching TRBD2. The CDR3 sequence is 15 residues long. Germline assignment: CDR1 SGDLS and CDR2 YYNGEE. Trimming took 3 bases from V and 3 from J; bases not matched to a gene: 6. Combining the CDR3 with reference TRBV9 and TRBJ2-1 gives the whole variable domain DSGVTQTPKHLITATGQRVTLRCSPRSGDLSVYWYQQSLDQGLQFLIQYYNGEERAKGNILERFSAQQFPDLHSELNLSSLELGDSALYFCASSGAGQYYNEQFFGPGTRLTVL.

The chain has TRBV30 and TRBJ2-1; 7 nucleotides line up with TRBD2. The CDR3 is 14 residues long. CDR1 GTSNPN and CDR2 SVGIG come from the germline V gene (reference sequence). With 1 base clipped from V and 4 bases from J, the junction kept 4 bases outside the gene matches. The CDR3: CAWSGASGYNEQFF. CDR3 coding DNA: TGTGCCTGGAGTGGTGCTAGCGGTTACAATGAGCAGTTCTTC.

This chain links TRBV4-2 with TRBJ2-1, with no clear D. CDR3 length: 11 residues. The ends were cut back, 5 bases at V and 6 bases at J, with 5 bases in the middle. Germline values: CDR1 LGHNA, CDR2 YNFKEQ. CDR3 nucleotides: TGTGCCAGCAGCTTTGGCAATGAGCAGTTCTTC. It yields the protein CASSFGNEQFF.

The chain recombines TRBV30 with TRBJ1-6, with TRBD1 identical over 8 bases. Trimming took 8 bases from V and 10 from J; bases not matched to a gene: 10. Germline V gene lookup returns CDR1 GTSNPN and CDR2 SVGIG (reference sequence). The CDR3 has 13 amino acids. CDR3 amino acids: CAARQGLESPLHF. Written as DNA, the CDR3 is TGTGCCGCCCGACAGGGGTTGGAGTCACCCCTCCACTTT. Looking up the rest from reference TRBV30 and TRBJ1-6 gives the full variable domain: SQTIHQWPATLVQPVGSPLSLECTVEGTSNPNLYWYRQAAGRGLQLLFYSVGIGQISSEVPQNLSASRPQDRQFILSSKKLLLSDSGFYLCAARQGLESPLHFGNGTRLTVT.

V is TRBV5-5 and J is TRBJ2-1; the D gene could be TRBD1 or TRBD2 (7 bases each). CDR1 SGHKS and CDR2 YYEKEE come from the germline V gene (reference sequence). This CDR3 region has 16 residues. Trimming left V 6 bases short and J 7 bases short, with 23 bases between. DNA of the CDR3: TGTGCCAGCACACTCATTTCAGGGGGGGTTATGAATGAGCAGTTCTTC. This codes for CASTLISGGVMNEQFF. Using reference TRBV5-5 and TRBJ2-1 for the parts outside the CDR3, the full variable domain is DAGVTQSPTHLIKTRGQQVTLRCSPISGHKSVSWYQQVLGQGPQFIFQYYEKEERGRGNFPDRFSARQFPNYSSELNVNALLLGDSALYLCASTLISGGVMNEQFFGPGTRLTVL.

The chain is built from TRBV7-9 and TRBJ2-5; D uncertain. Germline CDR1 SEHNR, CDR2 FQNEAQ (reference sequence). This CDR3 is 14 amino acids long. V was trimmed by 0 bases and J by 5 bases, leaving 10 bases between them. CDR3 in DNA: TGTGCCAGCAGCTTAGCGAGTGGGCTGGAGACCCAGTACTTC. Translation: CASSLASGLETQYF. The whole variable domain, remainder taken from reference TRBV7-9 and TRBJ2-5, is DTGVSQNPRHKITKRGQNVTFRCDPISEHNRLYWYRQTLGQGPEFLTYFQNEAQLEKSRLLSDRFSAERPKGSFSTLEIQRTEQGDSAMYLCASSLASGLETQYFGPGTRLLVL.

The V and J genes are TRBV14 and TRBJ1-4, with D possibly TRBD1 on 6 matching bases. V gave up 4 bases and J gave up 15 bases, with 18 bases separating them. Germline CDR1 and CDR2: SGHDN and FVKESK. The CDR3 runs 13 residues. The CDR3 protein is CASSPQYGGGLFF. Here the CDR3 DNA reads TGTGCCAGCAGCCCCCAGTATGGAGGGGGGTTGTTTTTT.

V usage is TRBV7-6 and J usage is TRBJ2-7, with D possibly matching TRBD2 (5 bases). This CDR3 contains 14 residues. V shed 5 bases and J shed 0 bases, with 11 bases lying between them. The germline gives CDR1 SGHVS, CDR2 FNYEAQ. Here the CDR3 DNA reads TGTGCCAGCAGCACCCTCGACTACTCCTACGAGCAGTACTTC. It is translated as CASSTLDYSYEQYF.

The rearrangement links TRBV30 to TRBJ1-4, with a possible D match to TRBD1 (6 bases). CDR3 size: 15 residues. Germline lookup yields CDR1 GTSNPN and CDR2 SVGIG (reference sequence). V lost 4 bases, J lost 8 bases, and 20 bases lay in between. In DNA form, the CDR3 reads TGTGCCTGGACTAATACAGGGCTAAAGGGAGAAAAACTGTTTTTT. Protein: CAWTNTGLKGEKLFF. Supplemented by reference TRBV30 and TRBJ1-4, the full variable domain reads SQTIHQWPATLVQPVGSPLSLECTVEGTSNPNLYWYRQAAGRGLQLLFYSVGIGQISSEVPQNLSASRPQDRQFILSSKKLLLSDSGFYLCAWTNTGLKGEKLFFGSGTQLSVL.

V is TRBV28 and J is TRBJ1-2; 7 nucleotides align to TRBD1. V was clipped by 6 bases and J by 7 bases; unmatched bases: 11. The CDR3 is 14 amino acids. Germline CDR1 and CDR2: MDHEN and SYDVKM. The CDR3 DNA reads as TGTGCCAGCAGGTTCAGGGGGGAAGGTCCTGGCTACACCTTC. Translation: CASRFRGEGPGYTF.